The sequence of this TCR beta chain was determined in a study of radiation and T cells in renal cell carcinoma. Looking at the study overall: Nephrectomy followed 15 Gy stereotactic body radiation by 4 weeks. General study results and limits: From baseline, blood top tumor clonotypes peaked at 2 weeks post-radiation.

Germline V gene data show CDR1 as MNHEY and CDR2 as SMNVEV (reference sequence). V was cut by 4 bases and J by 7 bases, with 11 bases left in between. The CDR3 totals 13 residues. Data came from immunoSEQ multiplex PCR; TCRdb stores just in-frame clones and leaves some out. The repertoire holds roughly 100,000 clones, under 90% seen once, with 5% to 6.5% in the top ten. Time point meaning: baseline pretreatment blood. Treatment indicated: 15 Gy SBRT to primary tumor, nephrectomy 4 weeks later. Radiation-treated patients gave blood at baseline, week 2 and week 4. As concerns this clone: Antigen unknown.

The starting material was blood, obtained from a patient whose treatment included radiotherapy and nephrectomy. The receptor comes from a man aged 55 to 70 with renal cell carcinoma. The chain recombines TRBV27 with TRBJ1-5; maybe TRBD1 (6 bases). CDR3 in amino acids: CASSSQGRQPQHF. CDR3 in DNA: TGTGCCAGCAGTTCACAGGGCCGGCAGCCCCAGCATTTT.